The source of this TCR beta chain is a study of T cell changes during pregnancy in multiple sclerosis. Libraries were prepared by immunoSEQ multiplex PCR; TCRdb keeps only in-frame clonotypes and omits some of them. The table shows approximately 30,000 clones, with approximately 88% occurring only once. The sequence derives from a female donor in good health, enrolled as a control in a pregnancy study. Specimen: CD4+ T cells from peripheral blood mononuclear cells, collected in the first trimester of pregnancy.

In nucleotides, the CDR3 is TGTGCCAGCAGTTTACCCGCTAGCGGGGTCGCAGATACGCAGTATTTT. Encoded protein: CASSLPASGVADTQYF. The gene calls are TRBV27 and TRBJ2-3; 9 nucleotides agree with TRBD2. The CDR3 is 16 amino acids. Trimming at V came to 2 bases and at J to 4 bases, leaving 7 bases not matched to a gene. Germline V gene data show CDR1 as MNHEY and CDR2 as SMNVEV (reference sequence).